The T cell receptor (beta chain) under discussion was sequenced for a study of post-analysis software for immune sequencing data. In the study overall: Clinical courses comprised relapsing-remitting, secondary progressive and progressive-relapsing multiple sclerosis.

Worth noting for this clonotype: Its target is unknown.

Germline V gene data show CDR1 as DFQATT and CDR2 as SNEGSKA (reference sequence). The CDR3 spans 15 residues. V was clipped by 0 bases and J by 6 bases, with 15 bases between them. Study-wide points: Patients with multiple sclerosis recorded significantly lower normalized Chao1 diversity than controls, the study found. F-measure co-clustering was strong for batch-matched samples. There were five TRBV segments more frequent in patients than controls, and TRBV5-6, TRBV5-1 and TRBV20-1 were among them.

Researchers reported that TCR beta cDNA libraries carried unique molecular identifiers. With roughly 1 to 11 million T cells as the source, roughly 0.5 million cDNA molecules resulted. TCRdb reprocessed the PCR reads via MiXCR and lists one record per CDR3 protein. Among fewer than 900,000 distinct CDR3 sequences listed, roughly 46% were seen once. This clonotype was obtained from a girl aged 5-17 years with multiple sclerosis. This chain links TRBV20-1 with TRBJ2-1; a possible D gene is TRBD2 (5 bases). Material for sequencing was blood. CDR3 coding DNA: TGCAGTGCTAGAGATGCGAGGGCATGGGCCAATGAGCAGTTCTTC. Its translation is CSARDARAWANEQFF.